Below, 2 T cell receptor beta chains from the same sample are listed, as sequenced in a study of T-cell memory formation after mild COVID-19. One entry per CDR3 protein results from TCRdb running MiXCR on the 5' RACE reads. The sample yields tens of thousands of distinct CDR3 sequences, about a sixth seen once. Sample: PBMCs or a T cell subset sorted from them (not recorded which). Source of these receptors: an adult woman who had mild COVID-19 (a few samples of this study predate the infection). Cell type and time point are not known.

The chain recombines TRBV7-9 with TRBJ2-7, with 7 bases lining up with TRBD1. The trim removed 5 bases at V and 4 bases at J, leaving 8 bases unmatched. CDR1 is SEHNR, CDR2 FQNEAQ, per germline (reference sequence). This CDR3 spans 14 amino acids. CDR3 coding DNA: TGTGCCAGCAGCGGAGGTGGGACAGCTTACGAGCAGTACTTC. Translation gives CASSGGGTAYEQYF.

The V gene is TRBV3-1, the J gene TRBJ2-7; D is unresolved. Per the germline V gene, CDR1 is LGHDT and CDR2 is YNNKEL (reference sequence). The length of the CDR3 is 17 residues. The ends were cut back, 0 bases at V and 2 bases at J, with 17 bases in the middle. The CDR3 protein is CASSQDVVGYGTYEQYF. The DNA of the CDR3 is TGTGCCAGCAGCCAAGACGTGGTGGGTTACGGCACCTACGAGCAGTACTTC.